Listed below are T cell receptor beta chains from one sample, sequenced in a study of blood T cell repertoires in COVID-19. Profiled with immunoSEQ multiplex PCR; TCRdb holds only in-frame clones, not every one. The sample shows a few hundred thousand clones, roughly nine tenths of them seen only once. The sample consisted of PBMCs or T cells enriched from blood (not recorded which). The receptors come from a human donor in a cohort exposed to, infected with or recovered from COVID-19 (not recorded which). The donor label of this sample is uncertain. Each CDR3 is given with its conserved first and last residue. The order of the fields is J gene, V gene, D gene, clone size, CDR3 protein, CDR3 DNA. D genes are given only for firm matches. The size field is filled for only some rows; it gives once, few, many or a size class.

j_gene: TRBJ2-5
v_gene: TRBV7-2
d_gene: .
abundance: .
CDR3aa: CASSPLGHLQETQYF
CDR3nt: TGTGCCAGCAGCCCCTTGGGACACCTCCAAGAGACCCAGTACTTC

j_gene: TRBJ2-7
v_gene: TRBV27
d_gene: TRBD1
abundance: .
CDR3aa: CASSSDREAYEQYF
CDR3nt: TGTGCCAGCAGTTCCGACAGGGAAGCCTACGAGCAGTACTTC

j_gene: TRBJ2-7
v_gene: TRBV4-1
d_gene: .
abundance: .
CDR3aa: CASSLRQTYEQYF
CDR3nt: TGCGCCAGCAGCCTAAGACAGACCTACGAGCAGTACTTC

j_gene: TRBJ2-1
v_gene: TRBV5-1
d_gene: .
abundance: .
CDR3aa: CASSFRRGANEQFF
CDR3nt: TGCGCCAGCAGCTTTCGACGGGGGGCGAATGAGCAGTTCTTC

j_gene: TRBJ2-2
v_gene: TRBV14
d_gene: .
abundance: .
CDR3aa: CASSPLGQGITKRTGELFF
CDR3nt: TGTGCCAGCAGCCCCCTAGGGCAGGGTATAACAAAGAGGACCGGGGAGCTGTTTTTT

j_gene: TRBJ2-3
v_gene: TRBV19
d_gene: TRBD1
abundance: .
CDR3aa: CASRGTGGHTDTQYF
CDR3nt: TGTGCCAGTAGGGGGACAGGGGGGCATACAGATACGCAGTATTTT

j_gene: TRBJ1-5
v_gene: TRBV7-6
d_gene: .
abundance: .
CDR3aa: CASSPRAGSNQPQHF
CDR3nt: TGTGCCAGCAGCCCTCGGGCAGGGAGCAATCAGCCCCAGCATTTT

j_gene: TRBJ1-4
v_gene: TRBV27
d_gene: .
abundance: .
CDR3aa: CASSFTGTDEKLFF
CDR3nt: TGTGCCAGCAGTTTTACCGGGACTGATGAAAAACTGTTTTTT

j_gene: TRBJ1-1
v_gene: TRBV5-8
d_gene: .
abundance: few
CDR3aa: CASSGANTEAFF
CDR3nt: TGTGCCAGCAGCGGGGCGAACACTGAAGCTTTCTTT

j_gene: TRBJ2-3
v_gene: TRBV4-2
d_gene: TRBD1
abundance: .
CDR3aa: CASSQRGQGETDTQYF
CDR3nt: TGTGCCAGCAGCCAACGCGGGCAGGGGGAAACAGATACGCAGTATTTT

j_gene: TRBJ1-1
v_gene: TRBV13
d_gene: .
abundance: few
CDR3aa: CASSKGHLNTEAFF
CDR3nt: TGTGCCAGCAGCAAGGGACACCTGAACACTGAAGCTTTCTTT

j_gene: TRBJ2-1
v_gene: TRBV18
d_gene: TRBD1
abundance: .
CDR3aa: CASSVRTGSYNEQFF
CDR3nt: TGTGCCAGCTCAGTGCGGACAGGGTCCTACAATGAGCAGTTCTTC

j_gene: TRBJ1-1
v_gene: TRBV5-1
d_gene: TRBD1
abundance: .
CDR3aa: CASSPGGRNTEAFF
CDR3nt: TGCGCCAGCAGCCCAGGGGGAAGGAACACTGAAGCTTTCTTT

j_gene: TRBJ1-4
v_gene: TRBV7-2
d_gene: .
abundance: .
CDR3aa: CASSIDSATNEKLFF
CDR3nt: TGTGCCAGCAGTATCGACAGCGCAACTAATGAAAAACTGTTTTTT

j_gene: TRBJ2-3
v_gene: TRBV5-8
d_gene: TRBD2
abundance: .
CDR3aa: CASSWSGGTDTQYF
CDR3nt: TGTGCCAGCAGCTGGAGCGGGGGCACAGATACGCAGTATTTT

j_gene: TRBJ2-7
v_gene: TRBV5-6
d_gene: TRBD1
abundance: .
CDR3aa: CASSQRDRDYEQYF
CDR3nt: TGTGCCAGCAGCCAACGGGACAGGGACTACGAGCAGTACTTC

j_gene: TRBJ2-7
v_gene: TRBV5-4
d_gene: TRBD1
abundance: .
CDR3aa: CASSLGDRGAYSYEQYF
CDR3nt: TGTGCCAGCAGCTTGGGGGACAGGGGAGCGTATTCCTACGAGCAGTACTTC

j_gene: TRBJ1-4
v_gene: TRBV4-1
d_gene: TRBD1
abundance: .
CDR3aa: CASGTGPANEKLFF
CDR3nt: TGCGCCAGCGGGACAGGGCCCGCTAATGAAAAACTGTTTTTT

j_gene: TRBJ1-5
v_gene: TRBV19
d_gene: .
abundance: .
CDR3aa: CASSIAGAGNQPQHF
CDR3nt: TGTGCCAGTAGTATCGCGGGGGCTGGCAATCAGCCCCAGCATTTT

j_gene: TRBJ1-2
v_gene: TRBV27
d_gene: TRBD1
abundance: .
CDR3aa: CASSSSGTGAMWYGYTF
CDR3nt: TGTGCCAGCAGTTCCTCCGGGACAGGGGCGATGTGGTATGGCTACACCTTC

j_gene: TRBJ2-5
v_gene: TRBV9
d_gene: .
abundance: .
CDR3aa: CASRRRGPCFRMETQYF
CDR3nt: TGTGCCAGCAGGCGTAGGGGTCCTTGCTTTAGAATGGAGACCCAGTACTTC

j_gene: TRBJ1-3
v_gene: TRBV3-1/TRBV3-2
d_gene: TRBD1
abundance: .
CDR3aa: CASSPSGTGTGNTIYF
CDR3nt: TGTGCCAGCAGCCCTTCCGGGACAGGAACTGGAAACACCATATATTTT

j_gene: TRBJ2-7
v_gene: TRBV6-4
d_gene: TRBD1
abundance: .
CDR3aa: CASSATQGYEQYF
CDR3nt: TGTGCCAGCAGTGCCACACAGGGGTACGAGCAGTACTTC

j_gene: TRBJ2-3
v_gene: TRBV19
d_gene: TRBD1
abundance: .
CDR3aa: CASSHRDRGFTDTQYF
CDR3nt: TGTGCCAGTAGCCACCGGGACAGAGGCTTCACAGATACGCAGTATTTT

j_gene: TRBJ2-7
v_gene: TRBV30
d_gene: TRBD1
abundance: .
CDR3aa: CAWQTGGYEQYF
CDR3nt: TGTGCCTGGCAGACAGGGGGGTACGAGCAGTACTTC

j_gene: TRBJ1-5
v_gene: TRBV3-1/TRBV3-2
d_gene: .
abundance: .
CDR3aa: CASSQTRFQPQHF
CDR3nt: TGTGCCAGCAGCCAAACCAGGTTTCAGCCCCAGCATTTT

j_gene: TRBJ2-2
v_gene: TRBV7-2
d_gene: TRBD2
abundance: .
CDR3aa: CASSLERSGGRNTGELFF
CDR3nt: TGTGCCAGCAGCTTAGAACGGAGCGGGGGCCGGAACACCGGGGAGCTGTTTTTT

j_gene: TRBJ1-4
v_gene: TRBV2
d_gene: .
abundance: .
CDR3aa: CASTNHGTSEKLFF
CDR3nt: TGTGCCAGTACAAACCACGGGACATCTGAAAAACTGTTTTTT

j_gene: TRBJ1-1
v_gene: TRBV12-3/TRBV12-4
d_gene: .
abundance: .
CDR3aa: CASSPTGSGAFF
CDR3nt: TGTGCCAGCAGCCCTACAGGGAGCGGAGCTTTCTTT

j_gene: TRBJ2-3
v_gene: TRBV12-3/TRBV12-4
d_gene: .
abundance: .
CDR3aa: CASKGDTQYF
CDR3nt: TGTGCCAGCAAGGGGGATACGCAGTATTTT

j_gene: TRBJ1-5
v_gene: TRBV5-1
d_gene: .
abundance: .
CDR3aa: CASSLAGIEQPQHF
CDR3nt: TGCGCCAGCAGCTTGGCAGGGATTGAACAGCCCCAGCATTTT

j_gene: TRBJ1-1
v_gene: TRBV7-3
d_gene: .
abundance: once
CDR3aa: CASSLVRVKNKNTEAFF
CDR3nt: TGTGCCAGCAGCTTAGTCAGGGTTAAGAACAAAAACACTGAAGCTTTCTTT

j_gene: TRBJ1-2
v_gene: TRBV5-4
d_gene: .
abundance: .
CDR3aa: CASSLLEVGYGYTF
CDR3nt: TGTGCCAGCAGCCTACTCGAGGTCGGCTATGGCTACACCTTC

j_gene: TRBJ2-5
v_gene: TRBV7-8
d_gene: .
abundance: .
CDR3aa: CASSAVGGRQETQYF
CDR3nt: TGTGCCAGCAGCGCCGTGGGGGGTCGTCAAGAGACCCAGTACTTC

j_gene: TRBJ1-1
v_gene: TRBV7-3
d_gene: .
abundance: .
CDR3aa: CASSRGGRGTEAFF
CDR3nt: TGTGCCAGCAGCCGAGGGGGAAGAGGGACTGAAGCTTTCTTT

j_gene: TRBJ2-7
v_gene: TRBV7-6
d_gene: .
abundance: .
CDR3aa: CASSLGGESYEQYF
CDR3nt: TGTGCCAGCAGCTTAGGAGGAGAGTCCTACGAGCAGTACTTC

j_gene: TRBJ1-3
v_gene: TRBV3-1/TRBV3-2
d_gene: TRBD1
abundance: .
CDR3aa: CASSQPRGISGNTIYF
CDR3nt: TGTGCCAGCAGCCAACCCAGGGGGATCTCTGGAAACACCATATATTTT

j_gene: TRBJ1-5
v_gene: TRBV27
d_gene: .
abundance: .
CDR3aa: CASREVGGNQPQHF
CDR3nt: TGTGCCAGCAGGGAGGTTGGGGGCAATCAGCCCCAGCATTTT

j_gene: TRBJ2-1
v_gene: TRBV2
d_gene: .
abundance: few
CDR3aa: CASSGGVSYNEQFF
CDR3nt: TGTGCCAGCAGTGGGGGGGTCAGTTACAATGAGCAGTTCTTC

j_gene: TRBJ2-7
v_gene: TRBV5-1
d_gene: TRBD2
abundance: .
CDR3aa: CASSLSGGPQEQYF
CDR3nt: TGCGCCAGCAGCTTGAGCGGGGGGCCGCAAGAGCAGTACTTC

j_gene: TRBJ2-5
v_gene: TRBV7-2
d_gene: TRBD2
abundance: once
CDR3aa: CASSRSGVETQYF
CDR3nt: TGTGCCAGCAGCCGTAGCGGGGTGGAGACCCAGTACTTC

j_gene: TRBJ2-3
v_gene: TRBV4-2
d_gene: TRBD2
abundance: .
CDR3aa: CASSQFSGSGGPGRPTDTQYF
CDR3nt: TGTGCCAGCAGCCAATTCAGTGGGAGCGGGGGGCCGGGAAGGCCCACAGATACGCAGTATTTT

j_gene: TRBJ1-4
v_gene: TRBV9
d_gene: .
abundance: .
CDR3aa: CASSVKGDNEKLFF
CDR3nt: TGTGCCAGCAGCGTAAAGGGGGATAATGAAAAACTGTTTTTT

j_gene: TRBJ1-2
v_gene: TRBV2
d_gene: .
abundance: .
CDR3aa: CASRGYGGGDGYTF
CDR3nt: TGTGCCAGCCGAGGCTACGGCGGGGGGGATGGCTACACCTTC

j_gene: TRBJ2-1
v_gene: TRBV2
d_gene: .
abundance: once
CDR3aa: CASSVEGIEQFF
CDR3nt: TGTGCCAGCAGTGTGGAGGGGATTGAGCAGTTCTTC

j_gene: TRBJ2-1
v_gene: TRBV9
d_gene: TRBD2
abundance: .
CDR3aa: CASSAGFTSGGENEQFF
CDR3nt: TGTGCCAGCAGCGCCGGGTTCACTAGCGGGGGGGAGAATGAGCAGTTCTTC

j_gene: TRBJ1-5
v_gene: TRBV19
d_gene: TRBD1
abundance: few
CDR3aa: CASSTTGGRNQPQHF
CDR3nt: TGTGCCAGTAGTACAACAGGGGGCAGAAATCAGCCCCAGCATTTT